The 10 T cell receptor beta chains below were found in one sample sequenced in a study of graft-versus-host responses after intestinal transplantation. Here immunoSEQ multiplex PCR was the method, and the copy in TCRdb shows in-frame clones only, minus some. The data contain about 38,000 clones, around 83% of them singletons. Sequences were derived from PBMCs, sampled around 1,000 days after transplant. Receptors originate from a human patient who received an intestinal transplant, so some T cells may come from the graft donor.

V and J are TRBV5-1 and TRBJ2-7; 9 positions agree with TRBD1. Germline-derived CDR1 and CDR2 are SGHRS and YFSETQ. V lost 0 bases and J lost 5; bases outside the gene matches: 0. CDR3 length: 13 residues. The CDR3 protein is CASSLGQGDEQYF. The DNA of the CDR3 is TGCGCCAGCAGCTTGGGACAGGGGGACGAGCAGTACTTC.

This clone was seen a single time. The chain couples TRBV5-1 to TRBJ2-2; tentative D call: TRBD1 (7 bases). In germline, CDR1 is SGHRS, CDR2 YFSETQ. CDR3 length equals 16 residues. The V end lost 2 bases, the J end lost 1 base, and 12 bases lay between the germline ends. CDR3 amino acids: CASSLGGTVNTGELFF. The CDR3 DNA reads as TGCGCCAGCAGCTTAGGCGGGACAGTGAACACCGGGGAGCTGTTTTTT.

The chain recombines TRBV6-6 with TRBJ2-3; tentatively, D is TRBD1 (6 bases). The CDR3 has 13 residues. The V gene lost 5 bases and the J gene lost 6 bases, with 12 bases spanning the gap. In germline, CDR1 is MNHNY, CDR2 SVGAGI (reference sequence). This CDR3 reads CASSPYQGDTQYF. The CDR3 nucleotides read TGTGCCAGCAGTCCGTATCAGGGGGATACGCAGTATTTT.

V and J are TRBV29-1 and TRBJ2-7; D is unresolved. V lost 0 bases to trimming and J lost 6 bases, with 6 bases between them. Looked up from germline, CDR1 is SQVTM and CDR2 is ANQGSEA. The CDR3 covers 11 residues. The CDR3 protein is CSVEDPGEQYF. The DNA for the CDR3 is TGCAGCGTTGAAGACCCAGGCGAGCAGTACTTC.

The CDR3 sequence is CASSARDWYTGELFF. CDR3 nucleotide sequence: TGTGCCAGCAGCGCCCGGGACTGGTACACCGGGGAGCTGTTTTTT. This chain links TRBV14 with TRBJ2-2; the D gene is possibly TRBD2 (6 bases). Per the germline V gene, CDR1 is SGHDN and CDR2 is FVKESK. With 5 bases removed from V and 3 bases from J, the gap between germline ends came to 13 bases. CDR3 length: 15 residues.

The genes are TRBV9 and TRBJ2-6, with D perhaps matching TRBD1 (6 bases). Germline V gene data show CDR1 as SGDLS and CDR2 as YYNGEE. V was shortened by 3 bases and J by 2 bases, with 21 bases between the two germline ends. This CDR3 contains 19 residues. The DNA of the CDR3 is TGTGCCAGCAGCGGGAATCCCGAGGGGGTGGGAACTGGGGCCAACGTCCTGACTTTC. Residues: CASSGNPEGVGTGANVLTF.

A single count supports this clone. The chain recombines TRBV7-9 with TRBJ1-1; 7 positions match TRBD1. In germline, CDR1 is SEHNR, CDR2 FQNEAQ (reference sequence). CDR3 size: 17 residues. The V gene end was trimmed by 1 base and the J gene end by 5 bases; junction bases not matched to a gene: 13. The CDR3 protein is CASSLGPPTGWVTEAFF. The DNA for the CDR3 is TGTGCCAGCAGCTTAGGGCCCCCGACAGGGTGGGTAACTGAAGCTTTCTTT. The whole variable domain, filled in from reference TRBV7-9 and TRBJ1-1, reads DTGVSQNPRHKITKRGQNVTFRCDPISEHNRLYWYRQTLGQGPEFLTYFQNEAQLEKSRLLSDRFSAERPKGSFSTLEIQRTEQGDSAMYLCASSLGPPTGWVTEAFFGQGTRLTVV.

This chain links TRBV6-1 with TRBJ1-2; possible D gene TRBD1, 5 bases. V dropped 6 bases and J dropped 5 bases, with 13 bases sitting between them. From germline, CDR1 is MNHNS and CDR2 SASEGT. This CDR3 has 13 residues. CDR3 sequence (DNA): TGTGCCAGCAGGACACCGAGGGGTTATGGCTACACCTTC. This encodes CASRTPRGYGYTF.

V usage is TRBV28 and J usage is TRBJ1-2; 9 bases align to TRBD1. The CDR3 contains 16 residues. Germline lookup yields CDR1 MDHEN and CDR2 SYDVKM. Germline trimming cut 6 bases from V and 0 bases from J; bases unmatched to any gene: 8. In DNA, the CDR3 is TGTGCCAGCAGCCCGCCCCGGACAGGGGCTAACTATGGCTACACCTTC. Amino acids: CASSPPRTGANYGYTF.

V is TRBV9 and J is TRBJ2-3; D is unclear. Germline V CDR1 and CDR2: SGDLS, YYNGEE. V was clipped by 4 bases and J by 5 bases, with 17 bases between them. This CDR3 comprises 15 residues. The CDR3 is CASSQTRRLEDTQYF. Here the CDR3 DNA reads TGTGCCAGCAGCCAAACCCGGAGACTGGAAGATACGCAGTATTTT.